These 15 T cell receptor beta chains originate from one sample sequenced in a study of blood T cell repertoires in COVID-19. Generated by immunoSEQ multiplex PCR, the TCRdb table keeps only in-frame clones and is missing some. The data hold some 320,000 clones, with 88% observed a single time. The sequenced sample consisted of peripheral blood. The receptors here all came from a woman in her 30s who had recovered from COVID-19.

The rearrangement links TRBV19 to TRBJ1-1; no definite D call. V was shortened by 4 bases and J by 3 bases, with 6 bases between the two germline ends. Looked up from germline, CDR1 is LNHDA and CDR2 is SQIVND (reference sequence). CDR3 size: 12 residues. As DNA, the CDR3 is TGTGCCAGTAGTAGACAAGACACTGAAGCTTTCTTT. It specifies CASSRQDTEAFF.

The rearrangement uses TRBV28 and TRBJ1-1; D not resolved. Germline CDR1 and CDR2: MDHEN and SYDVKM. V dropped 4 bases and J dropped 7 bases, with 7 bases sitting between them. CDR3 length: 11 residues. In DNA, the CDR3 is TGTGCCAGCAGTTCTCGGGGTGAAGCTTTCTTT. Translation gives CASSSRGEAFF.

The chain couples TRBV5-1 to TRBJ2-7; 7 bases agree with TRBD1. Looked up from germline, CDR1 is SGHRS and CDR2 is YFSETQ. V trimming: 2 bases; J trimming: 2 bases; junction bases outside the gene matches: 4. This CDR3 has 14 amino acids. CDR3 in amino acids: CASSLGTVAYEQYF. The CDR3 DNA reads TGCGCCAGCAGCTTAGGGACAGTTGCCTACGAGCAGTACTTC.

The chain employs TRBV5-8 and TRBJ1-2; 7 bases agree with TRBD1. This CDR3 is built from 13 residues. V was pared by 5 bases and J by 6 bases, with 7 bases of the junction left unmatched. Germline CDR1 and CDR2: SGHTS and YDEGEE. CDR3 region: CASSYDREDGYTF. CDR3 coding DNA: TGTGCCAGCAGTTATGACAGGGAGGATGGCTACACCTTC.

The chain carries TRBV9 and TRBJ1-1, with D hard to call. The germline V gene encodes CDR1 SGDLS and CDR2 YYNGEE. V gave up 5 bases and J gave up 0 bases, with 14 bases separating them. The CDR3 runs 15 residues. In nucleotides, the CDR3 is TGTGCCAGCAGTGGGAGTGGATTCATGAACACTGAAGCTTTCTTT. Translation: CASSGSGFMNTEAFF.

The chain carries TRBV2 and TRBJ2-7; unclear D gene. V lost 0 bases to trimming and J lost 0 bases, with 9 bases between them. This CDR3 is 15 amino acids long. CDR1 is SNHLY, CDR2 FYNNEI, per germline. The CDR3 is CASSEAPPSSYEQYF. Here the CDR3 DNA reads TGTGCCAGCAGTGAAGCTCCCCCCAGCTCCTACGAGCAGTACTTC.

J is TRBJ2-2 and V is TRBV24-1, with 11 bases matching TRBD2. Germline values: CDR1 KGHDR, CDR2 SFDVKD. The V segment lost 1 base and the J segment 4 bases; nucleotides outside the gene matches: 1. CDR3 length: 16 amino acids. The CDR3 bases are TGTGCCACCAGTGATTTTAGCGGGGGGGCCACCGGGGAGCTGTTTTTT. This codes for CATSDFSGGATGELFF.

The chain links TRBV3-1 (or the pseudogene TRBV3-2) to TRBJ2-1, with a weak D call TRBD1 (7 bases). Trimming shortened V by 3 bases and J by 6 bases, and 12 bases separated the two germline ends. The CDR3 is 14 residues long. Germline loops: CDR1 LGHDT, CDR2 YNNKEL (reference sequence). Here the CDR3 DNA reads TGTGCCAGCAGCCATCCCCAGGGGGGCAATGAGCAGTTCTTC. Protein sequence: CASSHPQGGNEQFF.

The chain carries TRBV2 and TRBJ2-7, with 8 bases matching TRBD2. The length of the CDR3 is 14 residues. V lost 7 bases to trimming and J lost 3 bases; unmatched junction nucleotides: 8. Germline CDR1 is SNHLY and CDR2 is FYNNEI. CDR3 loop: CASMNRGGLYEQYF. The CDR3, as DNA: TGTGCCAGCATGAATCGGGGGGGACTCTACGAGCAGTACTTC.

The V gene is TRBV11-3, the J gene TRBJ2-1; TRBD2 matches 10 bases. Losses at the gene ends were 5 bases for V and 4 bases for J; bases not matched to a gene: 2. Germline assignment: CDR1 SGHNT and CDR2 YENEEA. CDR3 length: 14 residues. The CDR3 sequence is CASSGSGGYNEQFF. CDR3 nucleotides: TGTGCCAGCAGCGGTAGCGGGGGGTACAATGAGCAGTTCTTC.

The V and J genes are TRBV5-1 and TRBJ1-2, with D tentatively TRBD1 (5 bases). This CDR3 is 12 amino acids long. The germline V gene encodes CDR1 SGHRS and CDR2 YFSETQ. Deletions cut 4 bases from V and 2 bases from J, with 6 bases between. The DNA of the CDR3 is TGCGCCAGCAGCGACAGCAACTATGGCTACACCTTC. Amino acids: CASSDSNYGYTF.

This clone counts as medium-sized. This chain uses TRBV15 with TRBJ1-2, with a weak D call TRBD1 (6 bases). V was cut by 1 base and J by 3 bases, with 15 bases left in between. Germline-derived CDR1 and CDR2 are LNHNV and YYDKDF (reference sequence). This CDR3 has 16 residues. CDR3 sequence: CATSRGAQGMDYGYTF. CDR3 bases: TGTGCCACCAGCAGAGGGGCACAGGGCATGGACTATGGCTACACCTTC.

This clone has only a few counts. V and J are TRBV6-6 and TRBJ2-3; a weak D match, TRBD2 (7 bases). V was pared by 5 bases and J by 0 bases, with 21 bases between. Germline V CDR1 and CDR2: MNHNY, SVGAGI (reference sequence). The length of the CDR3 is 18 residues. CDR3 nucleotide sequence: TGTGCCAGCAGTCGCCTGGGGGGGCTAGCGGCTAGCACAGATACGCAGTATTTT. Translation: CASSRLGGLAASTDTQYF.

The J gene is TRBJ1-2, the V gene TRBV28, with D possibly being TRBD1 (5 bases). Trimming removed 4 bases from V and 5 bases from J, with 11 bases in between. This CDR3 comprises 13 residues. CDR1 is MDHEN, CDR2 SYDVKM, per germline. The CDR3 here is CASSSGIEYGYTF. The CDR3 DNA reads TGTGCCAGCAGTTCAGGGATTGAGTATGGCTACACCTTC.

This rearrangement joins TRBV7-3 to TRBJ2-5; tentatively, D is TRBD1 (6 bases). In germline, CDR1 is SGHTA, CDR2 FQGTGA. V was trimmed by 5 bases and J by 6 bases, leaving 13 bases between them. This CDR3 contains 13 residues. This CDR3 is CASSPQGLKTQYF. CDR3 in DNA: TGTGCCAGCAGCCCACAGGGTCTGAAGACCCAGTACTTC.